The clone carrying this T cell receptor (beta chain) was counted only a few times. This specimen comes from a study of T-cell memory formation after mild COVID-19. One entry per CDR3 protein results from TCRdb running MiXCR on the 5' RACE reads. The profile shows some 210,000 distinct CDR3 sequences, around 18% of them singletons. Sequencing was done on a sample of PBMCs or a T cell subset sorted from them (not recorded which). This TCR was recovered from an adult woman who had mild COVID-19 (a few samples of this study predate the infection). Cell type and time point are not known.

The CDR3 spells CAFARQGAGETQYF. CDR3 DNA sequence: TGTGCCTTCGCTCGGCAGGGGGCCGGGGAGACCCAGTACTTC. The chain recombines TRBV2 with TRBJ2-5, with 8 positions matching TRBD1. V dropped 11 bases and J dropped 5; count of bases not matched to a gene: 13. In germline, CDR1 is SNHLY, CDR2 FYNNEI. The CDR3 sequence is 14 residues long.